This T cell receptor beta chain emerged from a study of T cells in Graves' hyperthyroidism and ophthalmopathy. Study as a whole: Peripheral blood sampling occurred at initial diagnosis, before any treatment.

Amplified TCR beta CDR3 regions came from RNA transcripts. The HTBI primer set drove a first-round RT-PCR of the TCR CDR3. TCRdb reprocessed the multiplex PCR reads via MiXCR and lists one record per CDR3 protein. Here the sample spans roughly 500,000 distinct CDR3 sequences, over 11% being singletons. The germline V gene has CDR1 DFQATT and CDR2 SNEGSKA (reference sequence). This CDR3 is built from 13 residues. V gave up 4 bases and J gave up 5 bases, with 11 bases separating them. In the case of this clonotype: This could be a read error, since a much larger clone is one nucleotide away.

A patient was excluded if there was uncontrolled infection, other autoimmune disease, pregnancy or lactation. Fresh peripheral blood, around 9.5 ml, yielded the PBMCs. The sequencing sample was made of blood. The sequence came from a woman in her twenties or thirties with Graves' hyperthyroidism that later progressed to Graves' ophthalmopathy. This rearrangement joins TRBV20-1 to TRBJ1-4; D uncertain. The CDR3 here is CSAMETLNEKLFF. CDR3 sequence (DNA): TGCAGTGCTATGGAGACACTAAATGAAAAACTGTTTTTT.